Listed below are T cell receptor beta chains from one sample, sequenced in a study of T cell changes during pregnancy in multiple sclerosis. The table came from immunoSEQ multiplex PCR; TCRdb's copy has only in-frame clones and leaves some out. The data hold about 47,000 clones, with 80% to 90% observed a single time. The sample consisted of peripheral blood, taken in the first trimester of pregnancy. The receptor source for this set is a female donor with multiple sclerosis, enrolled in a pregnancy study. The CDR3 runs from the conserved cysteine through the conserved F or W. The order of the fields is clone size, V gene, D gene, J gene, CDR3 protein, CDR3 DNA. The D gene is left open where the match is weak. Clone size appears in some rows only: once, few, many, or a class for an expanded clone.

-,TRBV5-1,TRBD1,TRBJ1-2,CASSRGTGGYGYTF,TGCGCCAGCAGCCGAGGCACAGGGGGCTATGGCTACACCTTC
-,TRBV6-5,TRBD1,TRBJ1-2,CASRETTGAPGGYTF,TGTGCCAGCAGGGAGACCACAGGGGCACCGGGCGGCTACACCTTC
-,TRBV5-6,-,TRBJ1-1,CASSLYGLPNTEAFF,TGTGCCAGCAGCTTGTACGGACTCCCGAACACTGAAGCTTTCTTT
-,TRBV30,TRBD2,TRBJ2-3,CAWSVGAGGITDTQYF,TGTGCCTGGAGTGTGGGTGCGGGGGGGATCACAGATACGCAGTATTTT
-,TRBV7-3,-,TRBJ1-1,CASSLKAPTGSRKAFF,TGTGCCAGCAGCTTAAAGGCTCCTACAGGGAGTCGCAAAGCTTTCTTT
-,TRBV11-1,-,TRBJ2-1,CASSPDRGEQFF,TGTGCCAGCAGCCCAGACCGGGGTGAGCAGTTCTTC
-,TRBV6-1,-,TRBJ1-3,CASSEVRFNTIYF,TGTGCCAGCAGTGAAGTCAGGTTTAACACCATATATTTT
-,TRBV19,TRBD2,TRBJ2-3,CASRRGRGGLADTQYF,TGTGCCAGTCGAAGGGGGCGGGGGGGACTCGCAGATACGCAGTATTTT
-,TRBV6-6,-,TRBJ2-3,CASSYYRQTDTQYF,TGTGCCAGCAGTTACTACCGACAGACAGATACGCAGTATTTT
-,TRBV2,-,TRBJ1-5,CASSEALGAPQHF,TGTGCCAGCAGTGAAGCGCTGGGGGCGCCCCAGCATTTT
-,TRBV5-8,-,TRBJ1-2,CASSLDRGPIANYGYTF,TGTGCCAGCAGCTTGGATCGAGGCCCTATTGCTAACTATGGCTACACCTTC
-,TRBV7-2,TRBD2,TRBJ2-3,CASSFGTRGDTQYF,TGTGCCAGCAGCTTTGGGACTAGGGGAGATACGCAGTATTTT
-,TRBV7-8,TRBD1,TRBJ1-1,CASSPGTGFMNTEAFF,TGTGCCAGCAGCCCCGGGACAGGTTTTATGAACACTGAAGCTTTCTTT
-,TRBV11-2,TRBD2,TRBJ2-5,CASSLGPGGARGAQYF,TGTGCCAGCAGCTTAGGCCCGGGGGGGGCTCGGGGGGCCCAGTACTTC
-,TRBV5-4,-,TRBJ2-5,CASSPDASGETQYF,TGTGCCAGCAGCCCCGATGCCAGCGGAGAGACCCAGTACTTC
-,TRBV2,-,TRBJ1-2,CASSAGGYGYTF,TGTGCCAGCAGTGCTGGAGGCTATGGCTACACCTTC
-,TRBV4-3,-,TRBJ1-6,CASSQELMGEGVNSPLHF,TGCGCCAGCAGCCAAGAACTTATGGGGGAGGGTGTGAATTCACCCCTCCACTTT
-,TRBV18,TRBD1,TRBJ1-3,CASSPTDRAGNTIYF,TGTGCCAGCTCACCTACCGACAGGGCTGGAAACACCATATATTTT
-,TRBV6-4,-,TRBJ2-1,CASSDSPGNEQFF,TGTGCCAGCAGTGACTCGCCGGGGAATGAGCAGTTCTTC
-,TRBV4-2,-,TRBJ2-5,CASSQGRAWGETQYF,TGTGCCAGCAGCCAAGGGAGGGCTTGGGGAGAGACCCAGTACTTC
-,TRBV19,-,TRBJ2-7,CASSMSRGGGEQYF,TGTGCCAGTAGTATGAGCCGAGGGGGGGGCGAGCAGTACTTC
once,TRBV7-2,TRBD2,TRBJ2-2,CASRPAGGHTGELFF,TGTGCCAGCAGGCCTGCGGGGGGGCACACCGGGGAGCTGTTTTTT
-,TRBV7-9,TRBD1,TRBJ1-6,CASSRGQGVGSPLHF,TGTGCCAGCAGCCGCGGACAGGGTGTCGGCTCACCCCTCCACTTT